This T cell receptor (beta chain) is from a study of T cells in Graves' hyperthyroidism and ophthalmopathy. This clonotype was recorded a few times. TCR beta CDR3 sequences were amplified from RNA transcripts. The HTBI primer set drove a first-round RT-PCR of the TCR CDR3. TCRdb itself ran the multiplex PCR reads through MiXCR, one entry per CDR3 protein. The repertoire consists of 600,000 or so distinct CDR3 sequences, with roughly 16% occurring once and the leading ten covering 3.8%. Germline CDR1 is MDHEN and CDR2 is SYDVKM. J was trimmed by 0 bases and V by 6 bases; bases with no gene match: 10. The CDR3 totals 16 residues.

The V and J genes are TRBV28 and TRBJ2-7, with 8 bases matching TRBD2. The sample consisted of blood. The receptor's source is a woman in her 30s with Graves' hyperthyroidism. CDR3 region: CASRATSVTSSYEQYF. The CDR3 region has the DNA TGTGCCAGCAGGGCGACTAGCGTGACGAGCTCCTACGAGCAGTACTTC.